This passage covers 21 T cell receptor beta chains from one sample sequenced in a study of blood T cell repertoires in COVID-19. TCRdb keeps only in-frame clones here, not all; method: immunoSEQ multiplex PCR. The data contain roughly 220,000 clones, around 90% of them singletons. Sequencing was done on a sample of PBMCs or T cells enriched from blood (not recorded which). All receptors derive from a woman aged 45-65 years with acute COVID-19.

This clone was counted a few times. This chain's CDR3 is CASSLSARVNEQFF. As DNA, the CDR3 is TGTGCCAGCAGTTTATCTGCCCGGGTGAATGAGCAGTTCTTC. V gene TRBV27 combines with J gene TRBJ2-1, with D unclear. The CDR3 has 14 residues. CDR1 and CDR2 (germline): MNHEY, SMNVEV (reference sequence). The V and J ends lost 0 bases and 7 bases respectively, with 10 bases between them.

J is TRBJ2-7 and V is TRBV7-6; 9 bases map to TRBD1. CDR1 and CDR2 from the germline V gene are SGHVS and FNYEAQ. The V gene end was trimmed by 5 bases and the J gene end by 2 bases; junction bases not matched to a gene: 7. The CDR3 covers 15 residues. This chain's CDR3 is CASSLSGQGTYEQYF. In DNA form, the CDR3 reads TGTGCCAGCAGCCTCTCGGGACAGGGAACCTACGAGCAGTACTTC.

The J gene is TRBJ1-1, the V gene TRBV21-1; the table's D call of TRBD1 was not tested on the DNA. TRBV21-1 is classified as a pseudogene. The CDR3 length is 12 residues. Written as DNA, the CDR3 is TGTGCCGACAGACAGACGAACACTGAAGCTTTCTTT. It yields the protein CADRQTNTEAFF.

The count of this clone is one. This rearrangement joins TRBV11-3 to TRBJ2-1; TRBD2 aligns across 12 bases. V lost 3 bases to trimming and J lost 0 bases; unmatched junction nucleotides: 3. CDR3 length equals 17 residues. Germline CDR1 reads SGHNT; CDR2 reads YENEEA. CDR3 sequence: CASSFETSGSSYNEQFF. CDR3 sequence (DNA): TGTGCCAGCAGCTTTGAGACTAGCGGGAGCTCCTACAATGAGCAGTTCTTC.

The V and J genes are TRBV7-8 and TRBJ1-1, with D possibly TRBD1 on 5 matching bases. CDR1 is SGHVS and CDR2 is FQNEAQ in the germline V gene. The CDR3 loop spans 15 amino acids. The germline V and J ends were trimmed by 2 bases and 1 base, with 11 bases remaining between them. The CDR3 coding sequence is TGTGCCAGCAGCTTATACCTAGACAGGAACACTGAAGCTTTCTTT. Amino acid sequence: CASSLYLDRNTEAFF.

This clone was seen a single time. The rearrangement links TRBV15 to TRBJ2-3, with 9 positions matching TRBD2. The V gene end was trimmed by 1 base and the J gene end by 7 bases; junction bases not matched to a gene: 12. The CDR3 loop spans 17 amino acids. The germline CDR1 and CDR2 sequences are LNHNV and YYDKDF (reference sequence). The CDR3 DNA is TGTGCCACCAGCAGAGGGGGTATAGCGGGGGAGGACAATACGCAGTATTTT. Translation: CATSRGGIAGEDNTQYF.

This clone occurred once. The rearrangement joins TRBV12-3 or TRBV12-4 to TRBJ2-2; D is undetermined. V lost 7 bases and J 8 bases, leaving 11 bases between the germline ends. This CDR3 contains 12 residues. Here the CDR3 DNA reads TGTGCCAGCATTCAAAATGCGGGGGAGCTGTTTTTT. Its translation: CASIQNAGELFF.

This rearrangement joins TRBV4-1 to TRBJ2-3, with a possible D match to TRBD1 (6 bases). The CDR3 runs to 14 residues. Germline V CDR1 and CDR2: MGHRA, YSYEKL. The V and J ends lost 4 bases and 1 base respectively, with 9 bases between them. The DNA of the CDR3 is TGCGCCAGCAGCCGACAGGCTGGCACAGATACGCAGTATTTT. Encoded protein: CASSRQAGTDTQYF.

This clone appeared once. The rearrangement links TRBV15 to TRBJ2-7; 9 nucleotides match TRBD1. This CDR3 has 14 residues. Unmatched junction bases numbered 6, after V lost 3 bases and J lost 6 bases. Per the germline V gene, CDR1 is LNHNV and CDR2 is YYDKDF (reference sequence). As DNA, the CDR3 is TGTGCCACCAGCAGGGCCGGGACAGGGACCGAGCAGTACTTC. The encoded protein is CATSRAGTGTEQYF.

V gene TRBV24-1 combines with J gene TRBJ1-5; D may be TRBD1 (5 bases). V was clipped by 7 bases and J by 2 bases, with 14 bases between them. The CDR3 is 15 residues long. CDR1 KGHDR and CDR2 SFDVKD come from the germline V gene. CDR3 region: CATSPQGGGNQPQHF. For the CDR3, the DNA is TGTGCCACCAGCCCTCAGGGTGGTGGCAATCAGCCCCAGCATTTT.

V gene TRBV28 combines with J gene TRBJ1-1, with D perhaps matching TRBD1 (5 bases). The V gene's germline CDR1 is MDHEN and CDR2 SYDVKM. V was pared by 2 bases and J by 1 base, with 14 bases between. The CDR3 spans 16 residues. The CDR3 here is CASSLMVQARNTEAFF. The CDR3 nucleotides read TGTGCCAGCAGTTTAATGGTACAGGCTAGGAACACTGAAGCTTTCTTT.

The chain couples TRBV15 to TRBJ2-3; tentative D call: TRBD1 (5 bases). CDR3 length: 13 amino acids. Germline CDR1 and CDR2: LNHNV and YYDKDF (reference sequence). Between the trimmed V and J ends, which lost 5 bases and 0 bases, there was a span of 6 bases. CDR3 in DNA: TGTGCCACCAGCGGGGCTAGCACAGATACGCAGTATTTT. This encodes CATSGASTDTQYF.

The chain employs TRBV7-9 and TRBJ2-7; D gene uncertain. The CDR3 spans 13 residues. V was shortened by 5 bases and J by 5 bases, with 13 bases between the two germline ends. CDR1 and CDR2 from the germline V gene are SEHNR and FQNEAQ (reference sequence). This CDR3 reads CASSPSLRDEQYF. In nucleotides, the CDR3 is TGTGCCAGCAGCCCCAGCTTACGGGACGAGCAGTACTTC. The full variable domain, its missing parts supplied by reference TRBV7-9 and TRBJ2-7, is DTGVSQNPRHKITKRGQNVTFRCDPISEHNRLYWYRQTLGQGPEFLTYFQNEAQLEKSRLLSDRFSAERPKGSFSTLEIQRTEQGDSAMYLCASSPSLRDEQYFGPGTRLTVT.

CDR3 protein: CASSTQAGANYEQYF. The CDR3 coding sequence is TGTGCCAGCAGCACCCAAGCGGGAGCGAACTACGAGCAGTACTTC. V gene TRBV7-3 combines with J gene TRBJ2-7, with 8 bases aligning to TRBD2. CDR1 is SGHTA and CDR2 is FQGTGA in the germline V gene. The CDR3 is 15 residues long. V shed 5 bases, J shed 3 bases, and the junction held 9 bases outside the gene matches.

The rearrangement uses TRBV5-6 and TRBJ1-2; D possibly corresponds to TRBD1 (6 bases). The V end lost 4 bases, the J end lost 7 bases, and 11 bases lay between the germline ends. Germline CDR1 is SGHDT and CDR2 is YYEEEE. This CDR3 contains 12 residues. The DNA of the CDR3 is TGTGCCAGCAGCGTCACAGGGTTTGGCTACACCTTC. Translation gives CASSVTGFGYTF.

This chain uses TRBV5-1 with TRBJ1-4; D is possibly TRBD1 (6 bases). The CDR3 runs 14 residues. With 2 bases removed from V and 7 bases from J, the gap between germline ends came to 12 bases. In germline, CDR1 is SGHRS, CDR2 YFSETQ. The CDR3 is CASSLTGLGEKLFF. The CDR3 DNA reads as TGCGCCAGCAGCTTAACAGGGTTAGGTGAAAAACTGTTTTTT.

This CDR3 reads CASTKGGRDTEAFF. CDR3 bases: TGTGCCAGTACCAAGGGAGGGCGGGACACTGAAGCTTTCTTT. The V call is TRBV19, the J call TRBJ1-1; D not resolved. Trimming took off 7 bases at V and 3 bases at J, with 15 bases between the two ends. The germline V gene has CDR1 LNHDA and CDR2 SQIVND (reference sequence). This CDR3 region has 14 residues.

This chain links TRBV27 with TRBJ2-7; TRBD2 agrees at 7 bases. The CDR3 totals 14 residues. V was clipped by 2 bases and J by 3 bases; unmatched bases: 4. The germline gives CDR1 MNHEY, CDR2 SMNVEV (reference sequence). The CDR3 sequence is CASSLGEGVYEQYF. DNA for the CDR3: TGTGCCAGCAGTTTAGGGGAGGGTGTCTACGAGCAGTACTTC.

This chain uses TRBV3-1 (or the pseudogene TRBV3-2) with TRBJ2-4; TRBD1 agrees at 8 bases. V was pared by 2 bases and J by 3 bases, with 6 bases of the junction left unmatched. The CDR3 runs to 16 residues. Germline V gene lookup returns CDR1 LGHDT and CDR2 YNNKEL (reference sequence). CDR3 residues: CASSQRKGQVKNIQYF. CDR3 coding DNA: TGTGCCAGCAGCCAAAGAAAGGGACAGGTCAAAAACATTCAGTACTTC.

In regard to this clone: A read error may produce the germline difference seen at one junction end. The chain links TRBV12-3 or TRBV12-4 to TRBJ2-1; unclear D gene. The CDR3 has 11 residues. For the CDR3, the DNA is TGTGCCAGCAGTTTTGCGCAAAAACCTCTCTTC. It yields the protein CASSFAQKPLF.

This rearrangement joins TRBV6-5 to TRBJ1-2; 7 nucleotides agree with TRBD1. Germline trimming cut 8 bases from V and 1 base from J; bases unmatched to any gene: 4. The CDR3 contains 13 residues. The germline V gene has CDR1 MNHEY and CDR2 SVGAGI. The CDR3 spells CASLQGRNYGYTF. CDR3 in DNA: TGTGCCAGCCTACAGGGGCGTAACTATGGCTACACCTTC.